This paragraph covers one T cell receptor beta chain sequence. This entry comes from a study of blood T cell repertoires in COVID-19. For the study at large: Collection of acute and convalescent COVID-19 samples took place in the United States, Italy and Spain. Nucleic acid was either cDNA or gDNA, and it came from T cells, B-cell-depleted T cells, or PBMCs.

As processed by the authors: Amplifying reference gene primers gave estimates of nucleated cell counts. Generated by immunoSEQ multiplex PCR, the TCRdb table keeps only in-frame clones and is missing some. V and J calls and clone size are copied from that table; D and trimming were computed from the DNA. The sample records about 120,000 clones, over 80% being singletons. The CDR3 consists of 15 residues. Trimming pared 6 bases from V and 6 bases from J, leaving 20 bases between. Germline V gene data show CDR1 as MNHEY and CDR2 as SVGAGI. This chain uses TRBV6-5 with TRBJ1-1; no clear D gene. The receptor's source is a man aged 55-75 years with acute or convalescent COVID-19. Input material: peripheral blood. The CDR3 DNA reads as TGTGCCAGCAGCCAGCGGGCACGCCTCCCCCCTGAAGCTTTCTTT. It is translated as CASSQRARLPPEAFF.